This T cell receptor beta chain was sequenced during a study of T cell responses to AZD1222 COVID-19 vaccine. Study observations and caveats: Spike-specific TCR repertoires showed rising breadth and depth after two AZD1222 doses. Scientists sampled the repertoires only once the peak T cell response had passed. The CD4 TCRs associated with vaccination extended across spike and predominated at 160-218 and 743-854. Reports say nearly half of spike-specific TCRs go after unmutated variant regions.

This clone was counted at least ten times. Its target is not known. TCRdb keeps only in-frame clones here, not all; method: immunoSEQ multiplex PCR. The table has 95,000 to 100,000 clones, 87% seen once; the top ten hold 16%. The CDR3 runs 14 residues. CDR1 is SGHRS, CDR2 YFSETQ, per germline. The V end lost 3 bases, the J end lost 9 bases, and 16 bases lay between the germline ends. The clonotype comes from an adult in good health. The sequenced sample was peripheral blood, obtained on day 0 of AZD1222 vaccination. The chain uses TRBV5-1 and TRBJ2-1, with a weak D call TRBD2 (7 bases). This CDR3 is CASSSMWGGLEQFF. CDR3 nucleotide sequence: TGCGCCAGCAGCTCGATGTGGGGGGGCCTTGAGCAGTTCTTC.